The next 15 T cell receptor beta chains were all read from a single sample in a study of blood T cell repertoires in COVID-19. Using immunoSEQ multiplex PCR, the repertoire was profiled, and TCRdb retains in-frame clones only, with some absent. The sample lists about 83,000 clones, around 87% occurring once. The sample consisted of peripheral blood. The receptors were gathered from a man older than 75 with active or convalescent COVID-19.

A word on this clone: Other DNA sequences in this specimen translate into the identical CDR3. CDR3 nucleotides: TGTGCCAGCTCACCCTCAGCAACTAATGAAAAACTGTTTTTT. It translates to CASSPSATNEKLFF. The genes are TRBV18 and TRBJ1-4; no clear D. This CDR3 region has 14 residues. The V gene lost 3 bases and the J gene lost 0 bases, with 5 bases spanning the gap. Germline CDR1 reads KGHSH; CDR2 reads LQKENI.

The chain couples TRBV11-2 to TRBJ2-7; no clear D gene. Looked up from germline, CDR1 is SGHAT and CDR2 is FQNNGV. The germline V and J ends were trimmed by 1 base and 3 bases, with 10 bases remaining between them. The CDR3 spans 14 residues. Written as DNA, the CDR3 is TGTGCCAGCAGCTTAGGGCCCAGTTACTACGAGCAGTACGTC. Residues: CASSLGPSYYEQYV.

This clone was recorded a few times. The chain has TRBV18 and TRBJ1-1; 7 nucleotides match TRBD1. The CDR3 is 14 amino acids. Germline-derived CDR1 and CDR2 are KGHSH and LQKENI. The V gene end was trimmed by 3 bases and the J gene end by 6 bases; junction bases not matched to a gene: 7. The CDR3 reads CASSPGQESSEAFF. The DNA for the CDR3 is TGTGCCAGCTCACCCGGACAGGAATCGTCTGAAGCTTTCTTT.

The chain links TRBV15 to TRBJ1-6; D remains ambiguous. The CDR3 has 14 residues. Per germline, CDR1 LNHNV and CDR2 YYDKDF (reference sequence). Trimming removed 0 bases at V and 9 bases at J, with 9 bases between. CDR3 in amino acids: CATSRDGGSSPLHF. CDR3 DNA: TGTGCCACCAGCAGAGATGGCGGTAGTTCACCCCTCCACTTT.

The chain recombines TRBV29-1 with TRBJ2-3; maybe TRBD1 (6 bases). Germline CDR1 is SQVTM and CDR2 is ANQGSEA. Trimming cost V 6 bases and J 3 bases, with 22 bases left between them. The CDR3 sequence is 16 residues long. CDR3 amino acids: CSVVKQGQVVTDTQYF. As DNA, the CDR3 is TGCAGCGTCGTGAAACAGGGTCAAGTGGTTACAGATACGCAGTATTTT.

V gene TRBV5-4 combines with J gene TRBJ2-6; perhaps TRBD2 as D (5 bases). This CDR3 is 16 amino acids long. Germline CDR1 and CDR2: SGHNT and YYREEE (reference sequence). The germline V and J ends were trimmed by 0 bases and 2 bases, with 9 bases remaining between them. The CDR3, as DNA: TGTGCCAGCAGCTTGGCCGTCGGGGCTGGGGCCAACGTCCTGACTTTC. Amino acid sequence: CASSLAVGAGANVLTF.

The gene calls are TRBV30 and TRBJ1-4, with a possible D match to TRBD1 (5 bases). The length of the CDR3 is 16 residues. Per the germline V gene, CDR1 is GTSNPN and CDR2 is SVGIG (reference sequence). V lost 7 bases to trimming and J lost 2 bases, with 20 bases between them. The CDR3 loop reads CASSSSGLPTNEKLFF. CDR3 DNA sequence: TGTGCCTCCTCATCTTCGGGACTTCCTACTAATGAAAAACTGTTTTTT.

CDR3 sequence (DNA): TGTGCCAGCAGTGAAGCGCTGGGGGAGGGGCTACTCGAGCAGTACGTC. Its translation: CASSEALGEGLLEQYV. The V call is TRBV6-1, the J call TRBJ2-7; TRBD2 agrees at 7 bases. Germline values: CDR1 MNHNS, CDR2 SASEGT. The CDR3 totals 16 residues. J gave up 6 bases and V 0 bases, and 11 bases lay outside the gene matches.

The chain recombines TRBV7-2 with TRBJ1-2; unclear D gene. The CDR3 is made up of 12 amino acids. Germline CDR1 is SGHTA and CDR2 is FQGNSA. Trimming left V 5 bases short and J 7 bases short, with 11 bases between. In nucleotides, the CDR3 is TGTGCCAGCAGCCCCGTCCCTCTTGGCTACACCTTC. As protein: CASSPVPLGYTF.

This chain links TRBV5-4 with TRBJ2-3, with D possibly matching TRBD2 (6 bases). Trimming took 3 bases from V and 6 from J, leaving 17 bases between them. In germline, CDR1 is SGHNT, CDR2 YYREEE (reference sequence). This CDR3 region has 15 residues. The CDR3 reads CASSSGGTRIDTQYF. CDR3 DNA: TGTGCCAGCAGCTCTGGGGGGACGCGTATTGATACGCAGTATTTT. The full variable domain, its missing parts supplied by reference TRBV5-4 and TRBJ2-3, is ETGVTQSPTHLIKTRGQQVTLRCSSQSGHNTVSWYQQALGQGPQFIFQYYREEENGRGNFPPRFSGLQFPNYSSELNVNALELDDSALYLCASSSGGTRIDTQYFGPGTRLTVL.

In its sample, this clone was seen a few times. V is TRBV6-2 or TRBV6-3 and J is TRBJ2-3; tentative D call: TRBD2 (6 bases). The V gene's germline CDR1 is MNHEY and CDR2 SVGEGT. Trimming left V 5 bases short and J 7 bases short, with 19 bases between. The CDR3 has 15 amino acids. The chain's CDR3 is CASSNPLRGTYTQYF. As DNA, the CDR3 is TGTGCCAGCAGTAACCCCCTCCGGGGGACCTATACGCAGTATTTT.

This chain joins TRBV14 and TRBJ2-3, with TRBD2 identical over 7 bases. Germline V CDR1 and CDR2: SGHDN, FVKESK. The ends lost 3 bases at V and 0 bases at J; junction bases unmatched: 3. The CDR3 is 15 residues long. For the CDR3, the DNA is TGTGCCAGCAGCCACTGGCGGGGGAGCACAGATACGCAGTATTTT. Protein sequence: CASSHWRGSTDTQYF. Drawing the rest from reference TRBV14 and TRBJ2-3, the complete variable domain is EAGVTQFPSHSVIEKGQTVTLRCDPISGHDNLYWYRRVMGKEIKFLLHFVKESKQDESGMPNNRFLAERTGGTYSTLKVQPAELEDSGVYFCASSHWRGSTDTQYFGPGTRLTVL.

The chain carries TRBV5-5 and TRBJ2-5; 10 bases line up with TRBD1. Germline CDR1 reads SGHKS; CDR2 reads YYEKEE (reference sequence). The CDR3 covers 13 residues. Losses at the gene ends were 4 bases for V and 4 bases for J; bases not matched to a gene: 1. The CDR3 DNA reads TGTGCCAGCAGCAGGGACAGGGGAGAGACCCAGTACTTC. It encodes CASSRDRGETQYF.

The CDR3 nucleotides read TGTGCCAGCAGTCAGCTAGCAAGCGGGGGTTCGCCCCTCCACTTT. Translating gives CASSQLASGGSPLHF. This chain uses TRBV6-4 with TRBJ1-6; weak D call: TRBD1 (5 bases). From germline, CDR1 is MRHNA and CDR2 SNTAGT. This CDR3 has 15 amino acids. V lost 5 bases and J lost 13, with 21 bases in between.

V and J are TRBV5-1 and TRBJ2-7; D gene ambiguous. CDR3 size: 17 residues. V was clipped by 2 bases and J by 0 bases, with 18 bases between them. Germline V gene data show CDR1 as SGHRS and CDR2 as YFSETQ. CDR3 region: CASSFFPSRWSSYEQYV. The CDR3 region has the DNA TGCGCCAGCAGCTTCTTTCCATCGCGTTGGAGCTCCTACGAGCAGTACGTC.